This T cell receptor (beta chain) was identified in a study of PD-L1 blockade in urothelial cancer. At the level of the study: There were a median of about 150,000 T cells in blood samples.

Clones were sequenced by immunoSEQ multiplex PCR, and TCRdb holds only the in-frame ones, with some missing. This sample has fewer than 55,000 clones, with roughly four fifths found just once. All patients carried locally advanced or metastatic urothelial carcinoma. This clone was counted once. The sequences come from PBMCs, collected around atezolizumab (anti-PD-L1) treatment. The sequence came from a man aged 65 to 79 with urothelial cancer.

The CDR3 spells CSVGLAGLGNEQFF. Written as DNA, the CDR3 is TGCAGCGTTGGCCTAGCGGGATTAGGGAATGAGCAGTTCTTC. The J gene is TRBJ2-1, the V gene TRBV29-1; 9 bases align to TRBD2. The trim removed 4 bases at V and 7 bases at J, leaving 8 bases unmatched. The CDR3 is 14 amino acids. The germline gives CDR1 SQVTM, CDR2 ANQGSEA.